This T cell receptor (beta chain) was observed in a study of cytomegalovirus exposure and HLA in healthy donors. Use of 60 Vbeta and 13 Jbeta primers characterized the PCR. The protocol was immunoSEQ multiplex PCR, while the TCRdb copy is restricted to in-frame clones and leaves out a portion. The profile shows 130,000 or so clones, less than 80% of them singletons. The CDR3 has 16 amino acids. V gave up 0 bases and J gave up 4 bases; unmatched junction bases: 6. Germline V gives CDR1 SGHRS, CDR2 YFSETQ. The sample comprised PBMCs. The receptor was derived from a man aged 35 to 55 in good health and CMV-seropositive. This rearrangement joins TRBV5-1 to TRBJ2-5; 10 bases align to TRBD2. CDR3 sequence reads: CASSLGSGGAGETQYF. The CDR3 DNA is TGCGCCAGCAGCTTGGGAAGCGGGGGGGCCGGAGAGACCCAGTACTTC. Variable domain in full (rest from reference TRBV5-1 and TRBJ2-5): KAGVTQTPRYLIKTRGQQVTLSCSPISGHRSVSWYQQTPGQGLQFLFEYFSETQRNKGNFPGRFSGRQFSNSRSEMNVSTLELGDSALYLCASSLGSGGAGETQYFGPGTRLLVL.